What follows are 5 T cell receptor beta chains derived from one specimen sequenced in a study of blood T cell repertoires in COVID-19. Sequenced by immunoSEQ multiplex PCR; TCRdb stores in-frame clones only, minus some. This table holds around 60,000 clones, 65% to 85% found once. The sequenced sample was peripheral blood. The receptors originated from a man between 60 and 70 years old with acute or convalescent COVID-19.

The table lists this clone with a count of one. V usage is TRBV29-1 and J usage is TRBJ2-1; 7 bases line up with TRBD1. CDR3 length equals 15 residues. V shed 3 bases and J 0 bases; nucleotides not matched to a gene: 5. Per germline, CDR1 SQVTM and CDR2 ANQGSEA. DNA of the CDR3: TGCAGCGTTGACCGGACAGGACTCTCCTACAATGAGCAGTTCTTC. Translated, it gives CSVDRTGLSYNEQFF.

CDR3 amino acids: CASSPAGLAGGTSTDTQYF. In DNA form, the CDR3 reads TGTGCCAGCTCACCGGCGGGACTAGCGGGAGGTACTAGCACAGATACGCAGTATTTT. J is TRBJ2-3 and V is TRBV18, with 15 bases aligning to TRBD2. Trimming at V came to 3 bases and at J to 0 bases, leaving 7 bases not matched to a gene. The germline gives CDR1 KGHSH, CDR2 LQKENI. The CDR3 runs to 19 residues. Full variable domain (outside the CDR3, taken from reference TRBV18 and TRBJ2-3): NAGVMQNPRHLVRRRGQEARLRCSPMKGHSHVYWYRQLPEEGLKFMVYLQKENIIDESGMPKERFSAEFPKEGPSILRIQQVVRGDSAAYFCASSPAGLAGGTSTDTQYFGPGTRLTVL.

The chain couples TRBV15 to TRBJ1-3; D gene ambiguous. CDR1 is LNHNV, CDR2 YYDKDF, per germline (reference sequence). V lost 2 bases and J lost 1, with 3 bases in between. CDR3 length equals 13 residues. CDR3 region: CATSRPSGNTIYF. Here the CDR3 DNA reads TGTGCCACCAGCAGACCGTCTGGAAACACCATATATTTT.

The chain links TRBV6-2 or TRBV6-3 to TRBJ2-3; TRBD2 aligns across 8 bases. This CDR3 comprises 20 residues. V was pared by 4 bases and J by 0 bases, with 18 bases of the junction left unmatched. Germline lookup yields CDR1 MNHEY and CDR2 SVGEGT. CDR3 bases: TGTGCCAGCAGTTCCTCAATACTAACCAGCGGGGGCTCTAGCACAGATACGCAGTATTTT. This translates into CASSSSILTSGGSSTDTQYF.

This clone was observed a few times. The V call is TRBV10-2, the J call TRBJ1-5; D perhaps matches TRBD1 (5 bases). The CDR3 spans 14 residues. Germline loops: CDR1 WSHSY, CDR2 SAAADI. Trimming cost V 4 bases and J 1 base, with 8 bases left between them. In DNA form, the CDR3 reads TGCGCCAGCAGTGTGACAGTCAGCAATCAGCCCCAGCATTTT. Translation gives CASSVTVSNQPQHF.